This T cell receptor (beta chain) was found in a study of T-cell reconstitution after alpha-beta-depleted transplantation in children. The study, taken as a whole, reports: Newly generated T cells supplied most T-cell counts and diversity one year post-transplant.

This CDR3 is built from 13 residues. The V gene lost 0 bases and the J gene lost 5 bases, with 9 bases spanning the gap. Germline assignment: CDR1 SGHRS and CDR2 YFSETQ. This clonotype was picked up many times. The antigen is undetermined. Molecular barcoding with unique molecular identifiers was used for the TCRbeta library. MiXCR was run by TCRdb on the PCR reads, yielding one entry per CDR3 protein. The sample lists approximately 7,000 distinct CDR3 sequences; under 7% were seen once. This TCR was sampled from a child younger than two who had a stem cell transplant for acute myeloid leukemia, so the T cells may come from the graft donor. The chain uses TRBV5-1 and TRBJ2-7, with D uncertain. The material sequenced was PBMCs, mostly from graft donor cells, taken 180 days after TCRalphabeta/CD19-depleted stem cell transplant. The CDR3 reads CASSLALFNEQYF. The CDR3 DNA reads TGCGCCAGCAGCTTGGCCCTATTCAACGAGCAGTACTTC.